The next 32 T cell receptor beta chains were all read from a single sample in a study of cytomegalovirus exposure and HLA in healthy donors. PCR involved 60 Vbeta and 13 Jbeta primers. This table comes from immunoSEQ multiplex PCR, and its TCRdb copy is limited to in-frame clones, with some not included. The repertoire has approximately 100,000 clones, 75% of them found once; the top ten carry roughly 3%. Material: PBMCs. All receptors come from a male donor in good health and CMV-seropositive.

This clone was counted only a few times. V gene TRBV6-1 combines with J gene TRBJ1-2; D is unresolved. Germline V gives CDR1 MNHNS, CDR2 SASEGT. The CDR3 loop spans 11 amino acids. V was pared by 4 bases and J by 7 bases, with 7 bases between. The CDR3 sequence: CASSVFSGYTF. CDR3 coding DNA: TGTGCCAGCAGTGTATTTTCTGGCTACACCTTC.

The V gene is TRBV11-2, the J gene TRBJ2-7; possibly TRBD1 for D (5 bases). There are 16 residues in the CDR3. V shed 0 bases and J shed 5 bases, with 17 bases lying between them. From germline, CDR1 is SGHAT and CDR2 FQNNGV. For the CDR3, the DNA is TGTGCCAGCAGCTTAGATAGTCAGGGCCTAGAGAACGAGCAGTACTTC. As protein: CASSLDSQGLENEQYF. The whole variable domain, remainder taken from reference TRBV11-2 and TRBJ2-7, is EAGVAQSPRYKIIEKRQSVAFWCNPISGHATLYWYQQILGQGPKLLIQFQNNGVVDDSQLPKDRFSAERLKGVDSTLKIQPAKLEDSAVYLCASSLDSQGLENEQYFGPGTRLTVT.

This clone was observed a few times. The rearrangement links TRBV20-1 to TRBJ1-2; no reliable D call. This CDR3 spans 11 amino acids. The germline V gene has CDR1 DFQATT and CDR2 SNEGSKA (reference sequence). V lost 5 bases and J lost 7, with 11 bases in between. The CDR3 is CSAVQVAGYTF. Written as DNA, the CDR3 is TGCAGTGCTGTCCAGGTTGCTGGCTACACCTTC.

The chain links TRBV7-3 to TRBJ2-3; D is possibly TRBD1 (6 bases). V was clipped by 7 bases and J by 6 bases, with 14 bases between them. In germline, CDR1 is SGHTA, CDR2 FQGTGA. This CDR3 contains 13 residues. The CDR3 region is CASTLRRGDTQYF. DNA of the CDR3: TGTGCCAGCACCCTCCGAAGGGGGGATACGCAGTATTTT.

Note on this clone: A junction end diverges from the germline sequence, so it may reflect a read error. The chain joins TRBV6-1 to TRBJ1-2, with a possible D match to TRBD1 (5 bases). The CDR3 consists of 13 residues. The germline CDR1 and CDR2 sequences are MNHNS and SASEGT. DNA of the CDR3: TGTGCCAGCAGTGAAGACCTGGGGGGACGGAAAGCCTTC. Translating it yields CASSEDLGGRKAF.

The table lists this clone with a few counts. J is TRBJ1-5 and V is TRBV5-1; 8 bases fit TRBD1. The CDR3 consists of 15 residues. Losses at the gene ends were 4 bases for V and 8 bases for J; bases not matched to a gene: 11. Germline lookup yields CDR1 SGHRS and CDR2 YFSETQ. The CDR3 sequence: CASSAGTGGREPQHF. In DNA, the CDR3 is TGCGCCAGCAGCGCCGGGACAGGTGGTCGGGAGCCCCAGCATTTT.

The chain joins TRBV18 to TRBJ1-3, with TRBD1 matching 9 bases. Germline CDR1 is KGHSH and CDR2 is LQKENI. The CDR3 sequence is 15 residues long. J was trimmed by 8 bases and V by 6 bases; bases with no gene match: 11. This chain's CDR3 is CASSLNRGQIDTIYF. CDR3 DNA: TGTGCCAGCTCTCTTAACAGGGGGCAGATTGACACCATATATTTT.

This chain uses TRBV7-3 with TRBJ2-3; TRBD2 matches 8 bases. The germline V gene encodes CDR1 SGHTA and CDR2 FQGTGA. Trimming at V came to 1 base and at J to 2 bases, leaving 5 bases not matched to a gene. The CDR3 is made up of 16 amino acids. CDR3 coding DNA: TGTGCCAGCAGCTTAATTCGGGGGGGCAACACAGATACGCAGTATTTT. Amino acids: CASSLIRGGNTDTQYF.

The chain recombines TRBV6-4 with TRBJ2-1, with D possibly matching TRBD2 (6 bases). V gave up 3 bases and J gave up 4 bases, with 13 bases separating them. The CDR3 totals 15 residues. CDR1 MRHNA and CDR2 SNTAGT come from the germline V gene. DNA of the CDR3: TGTGCCAGCAGTGATTTCGGTGGGGGGTACAATGAGCAGTTCTTC. This translates into CASSDFGGGYNEQFF.

Only a few counts were recorded for this clone. This sequence joins TRBV29-1 and TRBJ1-2; D unresolved. V shed 5 bases and J shed 0 bases, with 10 bases lying between them. The germline V gene encodes CDR1 SQVTM and CDR2 ANQGSEA. CDR3 size: 13 residues. This CDR3 is CSVKGEPNYGYTF. The CDR3 region has the DNA TGCAGCGTTAAGGGAGAGCCTAACTATGGCTACACCTTC.

This chain connects TRBV12-5 to TRBJ2-5, with 8 bases aligning to TRBD2. The CDR3 runs 16 residues. The junction had 5 bases not matched to a gene; V was cut back by 1 base and J by 1 base. The V gene's germline CDR1 is LGHNT and CDR2 FRNRAP. For the CDR3, the DNA is TGTGCTAGTGGTTTGGACACACTAGCGGCCCAAGAGACCCAGTACTTC. Its protein product is CASGLDTLAAQETQYF.

V gene TRBV5-4 combines with J gene TRBJ2-7; 11 nucleotides agree with TRBD2. V dropped 1 base and J dropped 4; count of bases not matched to a gene: 7. The CDR3 spans 16 residues. From germline, CDR1 is SGHNT and CDR2 YYREEE (reference sequence). The CDR3 coding sequence is TGTGCCAGCAGCTTGATAGGTAGCGGGAGGGAATACGAGCAGTACTTC. Encoded protein: CASSLIGSGREYEQYF. Variable domain in full (rest from reference TRBV5-4 and TRBJ2-7): ETGVTQSPTHLIKTRGQQVTLRCSSQSGHNTVSWYQQALGQGPQFIFQYYREEENGRGNFPPRFSGLQFPNYSSELNVNALELDDSALYLCASSLIGSGREYEQYFGPGTRLTVT.

V gene TRBV11-2 combines with J gene TRBJ1-1; no clear D. This CDR3 has 15 residues. Trimming removed 1 base at V and 0 bases at J, with 9 bases between. Germline V gene sequence: CDR1 SGHAT, CDR2 FQNNGV. The CDR3 loop reads CASSLGARLNTEAFF. CDR3 in DNA: TGTGCCAGCAGCTTAGGTGCGCGCCTGAACACTGAAGCTTTCTTT.

The rearrangement joins TRBV28 to TRBJ2-1; 7 bases fit TRBD2. The V and J ends lost 5 bases and 1 base, in that order; junction bases with no gene match: 2. Per the germline V gene, CDR1 is MDHEN and CDR2 is SYDVKM. CDR3 length: 14 amino acids. DNA of the CDR3: TGTGCCAGCAGTGGGGGAGGGTCCTACAATGAGCAGTTCTTC. Protein product: CASSGGGSYNEQFF.

The chain couples TRBV23-1 to TRBJ2-7; a weak D match, TRBD1 (6 bases). TRBV23-1 belongs to the ORF category, with a function that is uncertain. The CDR3 runs to 13 residues. The germline V and J ends were trimmed by 9 bases and 4 bases, with 16 bases remaining between them. CDR3 sequence reads: CARTGTRQYEQYF. The CDR3 DNA follows: TGCGCCAGGACCGGGACAAGACAATACGAGCAGTACTTC.

The chain links TRBV19 to TRBJ1-1; tentatively, D is TRBD1 (5 bases). This CDR3 is built from 14 residues. Germline loops: CDR1 LNHDA, CDR2 SQIVND (reference sequence). V was clipped by 8 bases and J by 3 bases, with 16 bases between them. The chain's CDR3 is CASGGETGDTEAFF. CDR3 sequence (DNA): TGTGCCAGTGGGGGGGAAACTGGGGACACTGAAGCTTTCTTT.

This rearrangement joins TRBV29-1 to TRBJ1-2; 10 bases line up with TRBD1. CDR1 is SQVTM and CDR2 is ANQGSEA in the germline V gene. V trimming: 3 bases; J trimming: 5 bases; junction bases outside the gene matches: 21. There are 19 residues in the CDR3. The DNA for the CDR3 is TGCAGCGTTGAGAGTTCCGGGACAGGGGTGGCTCCACGGAATTATGGCTACACCTTC. It encodes CSVESSGTGVAPRNYGYTF.

The V call is TRBV7-9, the J call TRBJ1-5; D is possibly TRBD1 (6 bases). The length of the CDR3 is 14 residues. The germline V gene has CDR1 SEHNR and CDR2 FQNEAQ (reference sequence). V lost 0 bases and J lost 7, with 10 bases in between. The CDR3 sequence: CASSLATGRQPQHF. CDR3 DNA sequence: TGTGCCAGCAGCTTAGCGACAGGCAGACAGCCCCAGCATTTT.

J is TRBJ2-1 and V is TRBV7-9; TRBD2 agrees at 13 bases. V trimming: 6 bases; J trimming: 15 bases; junction bases outside the gene matches: 17. Germline loops: CDR1 SEHNR, CDR2 FQNEAQ (reference sequence). The CDR3 has 16 amino acids. CDR3 protein: CASRPLGTSGTIRLFF. The CDR3 coding sequence is TGTGCCAGCAGACCATTAGGGACTAGCGGGACCATCCGGCTGTTCTTC.

The gene calls are TRBV13 and TRBJ2-1; no reliable D call. Trimming pared 1 base from V and 6 bases from J, leaving 10 bases between. This CDR3 has 14 residues. CDR1 is PRHDT, CDR2 FYEKMQ, per germline (reference sequence). CDR3 protein: CASSLESPGNEQFF. Here the CDR3 DNA reads TGTGCCAGCAGCTTAGAATCCCCGGGCAATGAGCAGTTCTTC.

V usage is TRBV29-1 and J usage is TRBJ2-7, with 13 positions matching TRBD2. Germline assignment: CDR1 SQVTM and CDR2 ANQGSEA. The CDR3 runs to 14 residues. Trimming took 7 bases from V and 7 from J; bases not matched to a gene: 10. CDR3 residues: CSAGLAGALGEQYF. The DNA of the CDR3 is TGCAGCGCTGGACTAGCGGGAGCCCTGGGGGAGCAGTACTTC.

This chain links TRBV4-1 with TRBJ1-2; D uncertain. Germline V gene data show CDR1 as MGHRA and CDR2 as YSYEKL. CDR3 length equals 14 residues. V was clipped by 1 base and J by 12 bases, with 18 bases between them. CDR3 sequence reads: CASSQARRVQVDTF. CDR3 bases: TGCGCCAGCAGCCAAGCACGGCGGGTCCAAGTAGACACCTTC.

The chain recombines TRBV9 with TRBJ1-2; TRBD1 aligns across 7 bases. The CDR3 has 15 amino acids. Germline CDR1 SGDLS, CDR2 YYNGEE. The V and J ends lost 4 bases and 3 bases, in that order; junction bases with no gene match: 9. CDR3 DNA sequence: TGTGCCAGCAGCTCCGGACAGGTTGGAGACTATGGCTACACCTTC. Protein: CASSSGQVGDYGYTF.

V gene TRBV5-4 combines with J gene TRBJ1-1, with 8 positions matching TRBD1. The CDR3 contains 15 residues. The germline CDR1 and CDR2 sequences are SGHNT and YYREEE (reference sequence). V dropped 0 bases and J dropped 0; count of bases not matched to a gene: 1. The CDR3 DNA reads TGTGCCAGCAGCTTGGGGACAGGGATGAACACTGAAGCTTTCTTT. Protein: CASSLGTGMNTEAFF.

The gene calls are TRBV2 and TRBJ2-3; TRBD2 matches 11 bases. The CDR3 length is 18 residues. V was clipped by 7 bases and J by 0 bases; unmatched bases: 12. The V gene's germline CDR1 is SNHLY and CDR2 FYNNEI. As DNA, the CDR3 is TGTGCCAGCACCATTGATGGGACTAGCGGTGGGAGCACAGATACGCAGTATTTT. This codes for CASTIDGTSGGSTDTQYF.

The chain carries TRBV4-3 and TRBJ2-1; no reliable D call. The germline V gene has CDR1 LGHNA and CDR2 YSLEER. The CDR3 has 14 residues. Trimming cost V 3 bases and J 5 bases, with 11 bases left between them. DNA for the CDR3: TGCGCCAGCAGCCAGGATACAGCAGACAATGAGCAGTTCTTC. This codes for CASSQDTADNEQFF.

The count of this clone is one. This chain joins TRBV23-1 and TRBJ2-3, with a tentative D call TRBD2 (6 bases). TRBV23-1 is an open reading frame, and its role is uncertain. Trimming cost V 0 bases and J 1 base, with 17 bases left between them. This CDR3 is built from 18 residues. CDR3 loop: CASSQSGRPGRRTDTQYF. The DNA of the CDR3 is TGCGCCAGCAGTCAATCAGGCCGTCCGGGGAGGCGCACAGATACGCAGTATTTT.

The CDR3 protein is CASSLGGLNTEAFF. The CDR3 DNA follows: TGTGCCAGCAGCTTGGGTGGGCTGAACACTGAAGCTTTCTTT. The chain has TRBV5-6 and TRBJ1-1, with D unresolved. The CDR3 runs to 14 residues. V lost 0 bases, J lost 0 bases, and 6 bases lay in between. In germline, CDR1 is SGHDT, CDR2 YYEEEE.

The table lists this clone with a few counts. The gene calls are TRBV7-2 and TRBJ1-5; D is possibly TRBD1 (6 bases). Germline-derived CDR1 and CDR2 are SGHTA and FQGNSA. The CDR3 sequence is 14 residues long. Between the trimmed V and J ends, which lost 5 bases and 2 bases, there was a span of 10 bases. The CDR3 DNA follows: TGTGCCAGCAGCAAAGAGGGGGGCAATCAGCCCCAGCATTTT. Protein product: CASSKEGGNQPQHF.

The gene calls are TRBV7-9 and TRBJ1-5, with 7 bases matching TRBD1. The CDR3 is 15 amino acids. The trim removed 5 bases at V and 5 bases at J, leaving 9 bases unmatched. Germline CDR1 reads SEHNR; CDR2 reads FQNEAQ (reference sequence). DNA of the CDR3: TGTGCCAGCAGCCAGACCGGGACAGCATATCAGCCCCAGCATTTT. Translated: CASSQTGTAYQPQHF.

The chain couples TRBV29-1 to TRBJ1-1; D is possibly TRBD1 (6 bases). Germline V gene data show CDR1 as SQVTM and CDR2 as ANQGSEA. Trimming took off 6 bases at V and 0 bases at J, with 17 bases between the two ends. This CDR3 is built from 15 residues. CDR3 sequence (DNA): TGCAGCGTCCTTACTAGGGGGGGTATGAACACTGAAGCTTTCTTT. This codes for CSVLTRGGMNTEAFF. Filled out from reference TRBV29-1 and TRBJ1-1, the complete variable domain reads SAVISQKPSRDICQRGTSLTIQCQVDSQVTMMFWYRQQPGQSLTLIATANQGSEATYESGFVIDKFPISRPNLTFSTLTVSNMSPEDSSIYLCSVLTRGGMNTEAFFGQGTRLTVV.

The J gene is TRBJ1-5, the V gene TRBV29-1; perhaps TRBD1 as D (6 bases). Germline CDR1 is SQVTM and CDR2 is ANQGSEA. Trimming took 3 bases from V and 2 from J, leaving 11 bases between them. The CDR3 spans 14 residues. CDR3 nucleotide sequence: TGCAGCGTTGAGGGGGGGGCGGGCAATCAGCCCCAGCATTTT. This translates into CSVEGGAGNQPQHF.